This T cell receptor (beta chain) was sequenced in a study of CD8 T cells in ankylosing spondylitis (dated by TCRdb to the late 2010s). Regarding the study in general: T cell receptor beta repertoires were profiled in healthy donors and ankylosing spondylitis patients so that disease-linked TCR variants could be found. In total, the full study cohort was made up of roughly 110 healthy donors and some 26 ankylosing spondylitis patients. Peripheral blood samples were taken, and synovial fluid was additionally collected from ankylosing spondylitis patients.

Reads for this sample came from an Illumina HiSeq 2500. Quantitative 5'-RACE with molecular barcodes was used to prepare TCR beta libraries. In the source study's methods: To identify disease-linked TCR variants, a new computational method was used, one built on a probabilistic model of VDJ rearrangement. In-frame beta chains were kept once TCRdb had trimmed the public reads at Q25 with fastp and called clones with MiXCR. Rows with one shared CDR3 protein collapse into an entry with the most common genes and DNA. The V and J calls were determined by TCRdb, not by the authors. Recorded for this sample are roughly 250,000 distinct CDR3 sequences; over 8.5% of them occurred a single time. Over 6.5% of the sample goes to the ten largest clones. This clonotype has ten or more counts. Its binding antigen is unknown. The sample holds no much larger clone one base away, and base qualities are not on file. Results and caveats for the whole study, not just this receptor: Some TCR beta motif variants had previously been reported in synovial fluid and blood of reactive arthritis patients, which suggested common disease-initiation mechanisms. Blood from ankylosing spondylitis patients appeared to be characterized by a TCR beta motif composed of eight highly homologous amino acid variants. The disease-linked clones showed a CD8+ phenotype and occurred at relatively low frequencies in peripheral blood. The disease-linked clones were reported as significantly enriched in matched synovial fluid samples from ankylosing spondylitis patients.

The sample comprised blood, either unsorted or a sorted T cell fraction (not recorded which). The clonotype comes from a male donor with ankylosing spondylitis or in good health (not recorded which).

The nucleotide sequence reads TGTGCCAGCAGCTTACGGGGGGCTCCTTCTCCCGTCTACGAGCAGTACTTC. Translation gives CASSLRGAPSPVYEQYF. The chain is assembled from TRBV7-9 and TRBJ2-7, with a tentative D gene TRBD2 over 7 matching bases. Reading the germline V gene (reference sequence) gives CDR1 SEHNR and CDR2 FQNEAQ. A distance of 20 bases separates the germline ends of V and J, which lose 2 bases and 3 bases respectively. Measured from the cysteine to the phenylalanine, the CDR3 is 17 residues long. Kept here is only the CDR3 DNA, which spans 51 bases and is read in frame from base 1.